This TCR beta chain was sequenced during a study of T cell repertoires in ileal Crohn's disease. CDR1 MNHNY and CDR2 SVGAGI come from the germline V gene (reference sequence). The V and J ends lost 6 bases and 4 bases respectively, with 7 bases between them. The CDR3 is made up of 12 amino acids. Each sample's TCRB immunosequencing used roughly 500 nanograms of biopsy DNA. The assay was immunoSEQ multiplex PCR, and TCRdb's table has in-frame clones only and misses some. This sample carries about 17,000 clones, roughly 85% of them seen once, and the ten largest clones take 10% to 13%. Material for sequencing was ileal tissue. The sequence was obtained from an adult with Crohn's disease. The gene calls are TRBV6-6 and TRBJ1-5, with no clear D. CDR3 sequence (DNA): TGTGCCAGCAGCCCCCATAATCAGCCCCAGCATTTT. It codes for CASSPHNQPQHF.